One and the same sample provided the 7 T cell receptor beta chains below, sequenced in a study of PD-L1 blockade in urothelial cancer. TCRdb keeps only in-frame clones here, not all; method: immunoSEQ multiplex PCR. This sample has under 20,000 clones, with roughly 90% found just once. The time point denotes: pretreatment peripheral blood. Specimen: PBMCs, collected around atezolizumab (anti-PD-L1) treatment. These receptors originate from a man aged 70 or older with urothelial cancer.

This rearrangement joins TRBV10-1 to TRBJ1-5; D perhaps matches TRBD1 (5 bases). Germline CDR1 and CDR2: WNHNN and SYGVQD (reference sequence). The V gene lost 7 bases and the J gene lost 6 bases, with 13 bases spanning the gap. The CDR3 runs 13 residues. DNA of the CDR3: TGCGCCAGCAACACAGGTTTGAGTCAGCCCCAGCATTTT. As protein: CASNTGLSQPQHF.

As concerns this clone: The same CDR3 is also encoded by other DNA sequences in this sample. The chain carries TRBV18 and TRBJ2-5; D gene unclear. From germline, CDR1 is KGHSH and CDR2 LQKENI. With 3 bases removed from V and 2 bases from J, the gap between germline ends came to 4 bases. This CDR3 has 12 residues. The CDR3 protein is CASSPRQETQYF. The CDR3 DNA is TGTGCCAGCTCACCCCGGCAAGAGACCCAGTACTTC.

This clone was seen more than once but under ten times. CDR3 region: CASIGGNKYGYTF. CDR3 bases: TGTGCCAGCATTGGCGGCAACAAATATGGCTACACCTTC. This chain uses TRBV2 with TRBJ1-2; unclear D gene. The CDR3 spans 13 residues. The V end lost 7 bases, the J end lost 5 bases, and 14 bases lay between the germline ends. Germline V lookup: CDR1 SNHLY, CDR2 FYNNEI.

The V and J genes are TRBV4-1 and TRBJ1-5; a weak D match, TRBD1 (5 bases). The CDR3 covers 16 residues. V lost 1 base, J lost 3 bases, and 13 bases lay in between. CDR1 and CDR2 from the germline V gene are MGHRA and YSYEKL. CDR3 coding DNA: TGCGCCAGCAGCCAAGTGACCCAGGGATACAATCAGCCCCAGCATTTT. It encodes CASSQVTQGYNQPQHF.

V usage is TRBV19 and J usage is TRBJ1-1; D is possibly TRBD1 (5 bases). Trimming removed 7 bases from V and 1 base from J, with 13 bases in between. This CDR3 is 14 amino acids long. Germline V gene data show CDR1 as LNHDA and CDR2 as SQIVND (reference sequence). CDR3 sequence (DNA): TGTGCCAGTATTCCGGACACGGGGAACACTGAAGCTTTCTTT. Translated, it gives CASIPDTGNTEAFF.

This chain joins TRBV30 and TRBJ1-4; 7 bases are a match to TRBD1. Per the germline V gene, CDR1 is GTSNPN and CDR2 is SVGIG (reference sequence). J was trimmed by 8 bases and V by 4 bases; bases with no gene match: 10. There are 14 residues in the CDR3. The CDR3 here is CAWTPGTENEKLFF. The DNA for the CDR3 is TGTGCCTGGACACCCGGGACAGAGAACGAAAAACTGTTTTTT.

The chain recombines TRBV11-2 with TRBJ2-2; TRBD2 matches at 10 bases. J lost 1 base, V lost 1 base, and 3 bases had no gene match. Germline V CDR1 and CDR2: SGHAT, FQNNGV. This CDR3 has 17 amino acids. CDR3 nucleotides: TGTGCCAGCAGCTTAGGGTCTAGCGGGGGGAACACCGGGGAGCTGTTTTTT. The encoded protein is CASSLGSSGGNTGELFF.